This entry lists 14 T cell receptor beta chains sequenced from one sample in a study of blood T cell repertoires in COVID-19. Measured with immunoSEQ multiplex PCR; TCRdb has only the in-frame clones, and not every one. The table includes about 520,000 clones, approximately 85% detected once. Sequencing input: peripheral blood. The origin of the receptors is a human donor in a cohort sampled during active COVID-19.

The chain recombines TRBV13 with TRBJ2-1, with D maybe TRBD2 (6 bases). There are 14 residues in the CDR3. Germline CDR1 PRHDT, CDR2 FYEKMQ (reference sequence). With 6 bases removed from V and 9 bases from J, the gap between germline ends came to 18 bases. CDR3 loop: CASSAERATGEQFF. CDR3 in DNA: TGTGCCAGCAGTGCGGAGCGGGCAACGGGTGAGCAGTTCTTC.

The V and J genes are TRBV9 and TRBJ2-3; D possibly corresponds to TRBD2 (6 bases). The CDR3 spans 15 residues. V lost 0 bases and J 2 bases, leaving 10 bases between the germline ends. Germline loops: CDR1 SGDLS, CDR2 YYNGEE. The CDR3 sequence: CASSVGDSATDTQYF. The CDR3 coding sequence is TGTGCCAGCAGCGTAGGGGACTCCGCCACAGATACGCAGTATTTT.

The CDR3 region is CASSQGSLDSPLHF. CDR3 in DNA: TGCGCCAGCAGCCAAGGGAGTTTAGATTCACCCCTCCACTTT. The V gene is TRBV4-3, the J gene TRBJ1-6; D is unclear. This CDR3 has 14 amino acids. Germline CDR1 is LGHNA and CDR2 is YSLEER. Trimming shortened V by 1 base and J by 8 bases, and 9 bases separated the two germline ends.

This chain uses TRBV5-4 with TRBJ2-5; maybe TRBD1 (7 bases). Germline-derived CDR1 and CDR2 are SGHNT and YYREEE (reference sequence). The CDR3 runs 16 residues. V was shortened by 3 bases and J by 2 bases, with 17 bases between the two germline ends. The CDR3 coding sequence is TGTGCCAGCAGCTCCCAAGCCCCAGGGGGGCAAGAGACCCAGTACTTC. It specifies CASSSQAPGGQETQYF.

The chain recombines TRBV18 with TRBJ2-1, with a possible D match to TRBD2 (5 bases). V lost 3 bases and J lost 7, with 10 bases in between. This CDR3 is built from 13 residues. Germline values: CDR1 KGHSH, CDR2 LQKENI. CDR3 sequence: CASSPQSGNEQFF. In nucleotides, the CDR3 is TGTGCCAGCTCACCCCAATCGGGGAATGAGCAGTTCTTC. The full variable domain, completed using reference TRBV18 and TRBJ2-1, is NAGVMQNPRHLVRRRGQEARLRCSPMKGHSHVYWYRQLPEEGLKFMVYLQKENIIDESGMPKERFSAEFPKEGPSILRIQQVVRGDSAAYFCASSPQSGNEQFFGPGTRLTVL.

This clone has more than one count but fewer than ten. The CDR3 is CASSQDVNRGNYGYTF. CDR3 nucleotides: TGCGCCAGCAGCCAAGATGTGAACCGGGGTAACTATGGCTACACCTTC. The chain has TRBV4-3 and TRBJ1-2, with unresolved D. V was clipped by 0 bases and J by 1 base, with 12 bases between them. Germline CDR1 reads LGHNA; CDR2 reads YSLEER. CDR3 length: 16 amino acids.

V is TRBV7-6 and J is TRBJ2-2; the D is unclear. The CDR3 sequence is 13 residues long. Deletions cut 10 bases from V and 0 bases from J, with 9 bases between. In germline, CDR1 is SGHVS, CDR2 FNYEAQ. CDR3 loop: CAIRLANTGELFF. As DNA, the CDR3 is TGTGCCATCCGACTGGCGAACACCGGGGAGCTGTTTTTT. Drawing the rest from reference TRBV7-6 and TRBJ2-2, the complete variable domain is GAGVSQSPRYKVTKRGQDVALRCDPISGHVSLYWYRQALGQGPEFLTYFNYEAQQDKSGLPNDRFSAERPEGSISTLTIQRTEQRDSAMYRCAIRLANTGELFFGEGSRLTVL.

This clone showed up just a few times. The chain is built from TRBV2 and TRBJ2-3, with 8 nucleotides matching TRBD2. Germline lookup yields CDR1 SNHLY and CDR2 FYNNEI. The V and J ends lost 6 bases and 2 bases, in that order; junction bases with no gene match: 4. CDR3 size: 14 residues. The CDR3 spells CASRGREDTDTQYF. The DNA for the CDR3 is TGTGCCAGCAGGGGGCGGGAGGACACAGATACGCAGTATTTT.

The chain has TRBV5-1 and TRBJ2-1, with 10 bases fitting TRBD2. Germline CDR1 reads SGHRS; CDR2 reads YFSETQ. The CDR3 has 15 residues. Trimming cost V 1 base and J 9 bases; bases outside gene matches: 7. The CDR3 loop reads CASSLRLAGEPEQFF. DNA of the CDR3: TGCGCCAGCAGCTTGCGTCTAGCGGGAGAACCTGAGCAGTTCTTC.

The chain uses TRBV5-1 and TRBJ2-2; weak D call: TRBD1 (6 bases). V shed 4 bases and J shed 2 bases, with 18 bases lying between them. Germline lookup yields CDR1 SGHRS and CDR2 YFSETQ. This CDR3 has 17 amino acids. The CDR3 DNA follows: TGCGCCAGCAGCCTCACGCCGGACAGAGCAAACACCGGGGAGCTGTTTTTT. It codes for CASSLTPDRANTGELFF.

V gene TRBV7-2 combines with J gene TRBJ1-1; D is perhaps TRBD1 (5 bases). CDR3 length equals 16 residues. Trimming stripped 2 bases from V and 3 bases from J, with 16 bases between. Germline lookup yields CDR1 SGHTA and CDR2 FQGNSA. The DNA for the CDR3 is TGTGCCAGCAGCTTATACTCCGGGGGGGAGGACACTGAAGCTTTCTTT. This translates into CASSLYSGGEDTEAFF.

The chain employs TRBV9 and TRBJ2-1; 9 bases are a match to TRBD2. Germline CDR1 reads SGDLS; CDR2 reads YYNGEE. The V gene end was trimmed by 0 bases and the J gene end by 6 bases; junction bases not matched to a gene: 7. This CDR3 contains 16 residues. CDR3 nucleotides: TGTGCCAGCAGCGTAGGGGTTAGCGGGAGAAGCAATGAGCAGTTCTTC. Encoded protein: CASSVGVSGRSNEQFF.

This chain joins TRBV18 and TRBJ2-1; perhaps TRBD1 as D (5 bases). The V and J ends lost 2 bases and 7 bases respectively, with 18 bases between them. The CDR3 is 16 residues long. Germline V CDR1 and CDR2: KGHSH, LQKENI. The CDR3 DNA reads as TGTGCCAGCTCACCAGGGTTCAGGGAAAGTTTTAATGAGCAGTTCTTC. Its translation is CASSPGFRESFNEQFF.

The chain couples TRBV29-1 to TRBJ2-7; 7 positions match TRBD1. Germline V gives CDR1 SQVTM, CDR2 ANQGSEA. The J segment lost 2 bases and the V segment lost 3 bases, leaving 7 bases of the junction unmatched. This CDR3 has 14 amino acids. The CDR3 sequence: CSVESRDRAYEQYF. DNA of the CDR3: TGCAGCGTTGAGAGCCGGGACAGAGCCTACGAGCAGTACTTC.